This T cell receptor (beta chain) was identified during a study of T cells expressing NK-cell markers. Study-level results: In a group of 5 or 6 donors, dominant NKG2C+ clonotypes represented 1.0-7.0% of CD8+ T cells.

In generating TCR beta cDNA, 5'RACE template switching with UMIs was used. After re-calling the 5' RACE reads, TCRdb lists one entry per CDR3 protein, DNA absent. Its listing shows 440,000 or so distinct CDR3 sequences. The CDR3 is 18 residues long. Germline V CDR1 and CDR2: SGHRS, YFSETQ. To note about this clonotype: What it binds is not known.

The V gene is TRBV5-1, the J gene TRBJ2-1; TCRdb's D call of TRBD2 is untestable without DNA. The sequenced material came from blood T cells: a sorted CD56 or NKG2C T cell subset, CD4+ or CD8+ T cells, or bulk PBMC T cells (not recorded which). The sequence derives from a woman between 18 and 70 years old in good health. The CDR3 region is CASSAGTSGRAFYNEQFF.